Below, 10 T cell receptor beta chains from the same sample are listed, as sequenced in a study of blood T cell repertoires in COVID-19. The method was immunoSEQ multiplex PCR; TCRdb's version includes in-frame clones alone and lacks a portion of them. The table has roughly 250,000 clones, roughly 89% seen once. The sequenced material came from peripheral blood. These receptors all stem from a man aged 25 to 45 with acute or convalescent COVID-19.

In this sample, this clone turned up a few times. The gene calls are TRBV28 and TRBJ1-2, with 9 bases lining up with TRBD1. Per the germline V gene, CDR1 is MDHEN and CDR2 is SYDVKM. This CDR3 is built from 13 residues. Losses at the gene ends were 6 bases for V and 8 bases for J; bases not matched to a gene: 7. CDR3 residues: CASRTGGPRGYTF. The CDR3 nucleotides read TGTGCCAGCAGGACAGGGGGACCTAGGGGCTACACCTTC.

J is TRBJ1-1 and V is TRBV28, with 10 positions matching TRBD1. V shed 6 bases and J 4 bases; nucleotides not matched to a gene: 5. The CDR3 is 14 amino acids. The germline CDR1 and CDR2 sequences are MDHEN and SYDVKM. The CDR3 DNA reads TGTGCCAGCAGAAGGGGACAGGGGTTCACTGAAGCTTTCTTT. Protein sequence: CASRRGQGFTEAFF. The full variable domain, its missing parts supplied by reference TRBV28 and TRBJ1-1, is DVKVTQSSRYLVKRTGEKVFLECVQDMDHENMFWYRQDPGLGLRLIYFSYDVKMKEKGDIPEGYSVSREKKERFSLILESASTNQTSMYLCASRRGQGFTEAFFGQGTRLTVV.

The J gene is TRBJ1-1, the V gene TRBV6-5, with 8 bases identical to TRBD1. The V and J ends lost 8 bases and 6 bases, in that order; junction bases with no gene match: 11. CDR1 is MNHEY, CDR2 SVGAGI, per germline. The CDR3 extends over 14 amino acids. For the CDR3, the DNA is TGTGCCAGCTTGAACAGGGGGAAAAGGGCTGAAGCTTTCTTT. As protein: CASLNRGKRAEAFF.

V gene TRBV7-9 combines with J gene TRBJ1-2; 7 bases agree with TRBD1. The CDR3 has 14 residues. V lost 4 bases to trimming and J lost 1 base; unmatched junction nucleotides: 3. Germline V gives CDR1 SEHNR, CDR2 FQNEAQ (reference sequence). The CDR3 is CASSSQGVNYGYTF. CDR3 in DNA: TGTGCCAGCAGCTCCCAGGGGGTTAACTATGGCTACACCTTC.

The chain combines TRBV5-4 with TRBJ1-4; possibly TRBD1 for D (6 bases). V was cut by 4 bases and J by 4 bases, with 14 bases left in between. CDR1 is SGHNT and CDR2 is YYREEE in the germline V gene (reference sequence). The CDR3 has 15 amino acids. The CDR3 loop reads CASSPVAGDNEKLFF. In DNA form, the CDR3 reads TGTGCCAGCAGCCCGGTGGCAGGGGATAATGAAAAACTGTTTTTT.

In DNA, the CDR3 is TGTGCCACCAGTGTCGTCGATGAGCCCGTTACCTACGAGCAGTACTTC. This gives the protein CATSVVDEPVTYEQYF. The chain is built from TRBV24-1 and TRBJ2-7, with D unresolved. Germline V gene data show CDR1 as KGHDR and CDR2 as SFDVKD. This CDR3 contains 16 residues. V was trimmed by 5 bases and J by 2 bases, leaving 18 bases between them.

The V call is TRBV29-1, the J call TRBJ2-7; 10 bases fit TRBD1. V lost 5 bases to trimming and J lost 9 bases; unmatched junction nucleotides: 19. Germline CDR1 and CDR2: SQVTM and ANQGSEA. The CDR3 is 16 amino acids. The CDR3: CSVFRTGGSLLPRQYF. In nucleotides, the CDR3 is TGCAGCGTTTTTAGGACAGGGGGTTCTTTACTACCGAGGCAGTACTTC.

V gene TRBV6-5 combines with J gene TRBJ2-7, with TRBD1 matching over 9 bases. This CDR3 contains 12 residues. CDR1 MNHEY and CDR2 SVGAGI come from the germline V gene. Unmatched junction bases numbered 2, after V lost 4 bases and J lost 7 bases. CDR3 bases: TGTGCCAGCAGTTCCGACAGGGGGGAGCAGTACTTC. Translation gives CASSSDRGEQYF.

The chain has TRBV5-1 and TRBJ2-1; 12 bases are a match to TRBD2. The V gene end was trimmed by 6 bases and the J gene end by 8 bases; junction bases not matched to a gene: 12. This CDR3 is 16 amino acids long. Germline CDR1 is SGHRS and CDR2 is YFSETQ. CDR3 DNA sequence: TGCGCCAGCATAAGGGATTCGACTAGCGGGAGTTATGAGCAGTTCTTC. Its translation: CASIRDSTSGSYEQFF.

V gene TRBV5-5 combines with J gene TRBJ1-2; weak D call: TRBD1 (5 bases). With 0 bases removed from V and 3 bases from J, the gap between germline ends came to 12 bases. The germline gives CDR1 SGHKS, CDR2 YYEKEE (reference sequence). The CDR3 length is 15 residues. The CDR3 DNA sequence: TGTGCCAGCAGCTTGGCAGGGCGTGCTGACTATGGCTACACCTTC. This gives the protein CASSLAGRADYGYTF.